The T cell receptor beta chain described here comes from a study of long-term antiretroviral therapy in people with HIV. The libraries were made with immunoSEQ v3.0 at survey level. Sequencing aimed at roughly 40,000-55,000 T-cell genomes per sample. Sequencing was performed with immunoSEQ multiplex PCR; in TCRdb, only in-frame clones are kept and a portion is missing. The sample includes about 20,000 clones, 90% seen only once; the top ten take roughly 10%. Per the germline V gene, CDR1 is SGHTA and CDR2 is FQGNSA. The CDR3 consists of 12 residues. V gave up 2 bases and J gave up 6 bases, with 7 bases separating them. To note about this clone: What it binds is unknown.

Study findings and constraints: When set beside controls, HIV repertoires had CDR3 length ranges that were narrower. Whichever time point was examined, clones expanded before ART dominated the repertoire.

The rearrangement joins TRBV7-2 to TRBJ1-2; the D gene is possibly TRBD1 (6 bases). The specimen comprised unsorted PBMCs, sampled approximately 4.5 years before starting antiretroviral therapy. The sequence came from a woman younger than 45 with HIV. The CDR3 region has the DNA TGTGCCAGCAGCTTACAGGGGAATGGCTACACCTTC. Amino acid sequence: CASSLQGNGYTF.